Reported below is one T cell receptor (beta chain). This specimen belongs to a study of control samples from healthy donors and cancer patients. This CDR3 region has 16 residues. Germline CDR1 reads SEHNR; CDR2 reads FQNEAQ (reference sequence). Trimming took 2 bases from V and 0 from J, leaving 10 bases between them. Measured with immunoSEQ multiplex PCR; TCRdb has only the in-frame clones, and not every one. The table includes more than 90,000 clones, 80% to 90% detected once. Specimen: blood. The sequence derives from a young man in good health. The genes are TRBV7-9 and TRBJ2-2, with a weak D call TRBD2 (6 bases). The CDR3 DNA reads TGTGCCAGCAGCTTATTGGGGGGACCGAACACCGGGGAGCTGTTTTTT. It specifies CASSLLGGPNTGELFF.